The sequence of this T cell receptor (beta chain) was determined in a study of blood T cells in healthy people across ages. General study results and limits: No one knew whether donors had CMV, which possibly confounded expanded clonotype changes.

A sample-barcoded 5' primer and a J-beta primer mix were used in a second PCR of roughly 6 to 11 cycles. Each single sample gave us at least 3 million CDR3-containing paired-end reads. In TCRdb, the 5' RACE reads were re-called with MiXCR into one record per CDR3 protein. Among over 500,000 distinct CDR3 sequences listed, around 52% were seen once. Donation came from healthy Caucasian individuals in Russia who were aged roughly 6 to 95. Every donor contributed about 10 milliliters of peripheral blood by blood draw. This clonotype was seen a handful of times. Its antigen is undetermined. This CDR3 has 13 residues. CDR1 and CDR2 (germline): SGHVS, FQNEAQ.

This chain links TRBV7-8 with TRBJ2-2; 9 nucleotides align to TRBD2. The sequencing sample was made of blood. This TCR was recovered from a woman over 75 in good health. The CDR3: CGGGGANTGELFF. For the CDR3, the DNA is TGTGGCGGGGGGGGGGCGAACACCGGGGAGCTGTTTTTT.